This TCR beta chain was observed in a study of blood T cell repertoires in COVID-19. TCRdb keeps only in-frame clones here, not all; method: immunoSEQ multiplex PCR. Found here are fewer than 200,000 clones, around 83% of them singletons; the top ten hold roughly 8%. CDR1 SGHRS and CDR2 YFSETQ come from the germline V gene. V was trimmed by 4 bases and J by 11 bases, leaving 16 bases between them. The CDR3 has 14 amino acids. The chain uses TRBV5-1 and TRBJ1-6, with D hard to call. The clonotype originates from an older woman with COVID-19, enrolled during active disease. Sequencing was carried out using peripheral blood. The CDR3 spells CASSQRLSGTPLHF. CDR3 sequence (DNA): TGCGCCAGCAGCCAGCGACTATCCGGGACACCCCTCCACTTT.